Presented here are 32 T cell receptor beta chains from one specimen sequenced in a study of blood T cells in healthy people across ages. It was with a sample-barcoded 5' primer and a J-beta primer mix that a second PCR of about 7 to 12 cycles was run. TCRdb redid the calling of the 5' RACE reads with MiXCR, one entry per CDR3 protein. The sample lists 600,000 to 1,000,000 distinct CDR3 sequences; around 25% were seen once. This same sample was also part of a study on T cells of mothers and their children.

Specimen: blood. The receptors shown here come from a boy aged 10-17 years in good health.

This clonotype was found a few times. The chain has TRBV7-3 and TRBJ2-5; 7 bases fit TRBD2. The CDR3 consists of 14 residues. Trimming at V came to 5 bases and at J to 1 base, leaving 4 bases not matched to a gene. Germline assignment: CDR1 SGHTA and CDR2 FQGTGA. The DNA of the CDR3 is TGTGCCAGCAGCCCATCTAGCGGCCAAGAGACCCAGTACTTC. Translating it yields CASSPSSGQETQYF.

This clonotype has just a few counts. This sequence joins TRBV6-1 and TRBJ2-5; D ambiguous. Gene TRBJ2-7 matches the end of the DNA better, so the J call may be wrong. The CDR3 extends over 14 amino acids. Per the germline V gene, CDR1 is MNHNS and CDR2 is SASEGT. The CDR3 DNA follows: TGTGCCAGCAGTGAAGTAAGCCAGCCCTACGAGCAGTACTTC. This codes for CASSEVSQPYEQYF.

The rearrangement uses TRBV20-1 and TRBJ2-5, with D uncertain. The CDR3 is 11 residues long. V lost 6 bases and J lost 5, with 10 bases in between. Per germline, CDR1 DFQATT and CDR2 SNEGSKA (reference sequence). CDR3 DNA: TGCAGTGCCCCTCCCGGCGAGACCCAGTACTTC. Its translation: CSAPPGETQYF.

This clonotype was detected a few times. The CDR3 here is CASTLPLSAGANVLTF. The CDR3 region has the DNA TGTGCCAGCACTTTACCGCTGAGCGCTGGGGCCAACGTCCTGACTTTC. This chain uses TRBV6-2 or TRBV6-3 with TRBJ2-6; no reliable D call. This CDR3 is built from 16 residues. V lost 7 bases and J lost 2, with 15 bases in between. CDR1 and CDR2 from the germline V gene are MNHEY and SVGEGT.

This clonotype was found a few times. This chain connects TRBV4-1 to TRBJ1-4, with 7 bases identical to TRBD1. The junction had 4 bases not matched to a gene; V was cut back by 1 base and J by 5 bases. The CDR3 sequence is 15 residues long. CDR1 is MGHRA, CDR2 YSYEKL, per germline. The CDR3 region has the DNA TGCGCCAGCAGCCAAGGGGCAGGGGGGAATGAAAAACTGTTTTTT. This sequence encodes CASSQGAGGNEKLFF.

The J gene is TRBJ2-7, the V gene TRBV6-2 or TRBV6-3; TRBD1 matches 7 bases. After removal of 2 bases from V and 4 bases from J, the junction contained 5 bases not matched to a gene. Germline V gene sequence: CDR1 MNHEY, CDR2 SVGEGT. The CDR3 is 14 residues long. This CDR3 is CASSYPGTAYEQYF. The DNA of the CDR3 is TGTGCCAGCAGTTACCCCGGGACAGCGTACGAGCAGTACTTC.

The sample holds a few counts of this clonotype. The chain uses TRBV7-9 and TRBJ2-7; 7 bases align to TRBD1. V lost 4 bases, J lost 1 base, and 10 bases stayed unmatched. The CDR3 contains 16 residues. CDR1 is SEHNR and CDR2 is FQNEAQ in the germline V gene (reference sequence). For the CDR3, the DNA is TGTGCCAGCAGCTCCCGTCCGGGACAGTCGTCCTACGAGCAGTACTTC. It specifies CASSSRPGQSSYEQYF.

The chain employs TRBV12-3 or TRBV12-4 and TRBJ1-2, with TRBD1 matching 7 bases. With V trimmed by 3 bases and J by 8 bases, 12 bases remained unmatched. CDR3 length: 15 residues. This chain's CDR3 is CASSFHLVTGYGYTF. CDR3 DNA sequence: TGTGCCAGCAGTTTTCATCTAGTGACAGGGTACGGCTACACCTTC.

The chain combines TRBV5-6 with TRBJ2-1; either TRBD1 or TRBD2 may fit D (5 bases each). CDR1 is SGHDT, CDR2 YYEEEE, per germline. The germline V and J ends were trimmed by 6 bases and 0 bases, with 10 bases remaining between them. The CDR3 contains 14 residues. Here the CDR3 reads CASMPGPSYNEQFF. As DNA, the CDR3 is TGTGCCAGCATGCCGGGACCCTCCTACAATGAGCAGTTCTTC.

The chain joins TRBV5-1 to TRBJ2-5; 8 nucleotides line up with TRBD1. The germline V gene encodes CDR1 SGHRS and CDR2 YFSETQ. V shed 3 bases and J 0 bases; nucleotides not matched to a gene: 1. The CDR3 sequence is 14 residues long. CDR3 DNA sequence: TGCGCCAGCAGCTGGGGACAGGACCAAGAGACCCAGTACTTC. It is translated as CASSWGQDQETQYF. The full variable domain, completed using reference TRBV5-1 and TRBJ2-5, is KAGVTQTPRYLIKTRGQQVTLSCSPISGHRSVSWYQQTPGQGLQFLFEYFSETQRNKGNFPGRFSGRQFSNSRSEMNVSTLELGDSALYLCASSWGQDQETQYFGPGTRLLVL.

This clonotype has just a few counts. In DNA, the CDR3 is TGTGCCAGCAGCCAAGAAATTAACTATGGCTACACCTTC. Translated: CASSQEINYGYTF. V is TRBV7-8 and J is TRBJ1-2; D ambiguous. V lost 5 bases and J 1 base, leaving 8 bases between the germline ends. Germline CDR1 is SGHVS and CDR2 is FQNEAQ. This CDR3 has 13 amino acids.

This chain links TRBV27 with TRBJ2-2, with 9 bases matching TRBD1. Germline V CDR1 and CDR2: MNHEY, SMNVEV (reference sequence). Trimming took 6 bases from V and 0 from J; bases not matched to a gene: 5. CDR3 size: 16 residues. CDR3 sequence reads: CASRGWDRANTGELFF. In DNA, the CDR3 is TGTGCCAGCAGAGGTTGGGACAGGGCGAACACCGGGGAGCTGTTTTTT.

This CDR3 is CAISGGSSNYEQYF. The CDR3 DNA reads as TGTGCCATCAGTGGGGGGAGTTCTAACTACGAGCAGTACTTC. V gene TRBV10-3 combines with J gene TRBJ2-7, with D perhaps assigned TRBD1 or TRBD2 (5 bases each). CDR1 and CDR2 (germline): ENHRY, SYGVKD. The CDR3 extends over 14 amino acids. The V and J ends lost 4 bases and 3 bases respectively, with 13 bases between them.

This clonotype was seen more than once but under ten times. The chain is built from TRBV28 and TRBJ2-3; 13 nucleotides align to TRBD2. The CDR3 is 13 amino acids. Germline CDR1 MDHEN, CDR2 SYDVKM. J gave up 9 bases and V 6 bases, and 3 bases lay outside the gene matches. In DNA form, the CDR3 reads TGTGCCAGCAGACTAGCGGGGGGGCCAACGCAGTATTTT. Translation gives CASRLAGGPTQYF.

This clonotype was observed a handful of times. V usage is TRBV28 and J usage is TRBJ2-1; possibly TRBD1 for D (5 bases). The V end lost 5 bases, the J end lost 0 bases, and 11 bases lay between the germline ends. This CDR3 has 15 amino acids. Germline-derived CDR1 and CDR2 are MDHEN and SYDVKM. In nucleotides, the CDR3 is TGTGCCAGCAGTCTCGACAGTGGCTCCTACAATGAGCAGTTCTTC. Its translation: CASSLDSGSYNEQFF.

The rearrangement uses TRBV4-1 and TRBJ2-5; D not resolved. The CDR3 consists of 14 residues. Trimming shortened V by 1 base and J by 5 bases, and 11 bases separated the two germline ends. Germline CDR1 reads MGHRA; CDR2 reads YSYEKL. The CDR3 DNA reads TGCGCCAGCAGCCAAGGAGGACCAGAGGAGACCCAGTACTTC. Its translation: CASSQGGPEETQYF.

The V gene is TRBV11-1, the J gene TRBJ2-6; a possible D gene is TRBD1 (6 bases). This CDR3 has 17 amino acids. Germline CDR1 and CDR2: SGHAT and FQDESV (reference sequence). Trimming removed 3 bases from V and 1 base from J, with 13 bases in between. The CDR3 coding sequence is TGTGCCAGCAGCTTCGCGGACAGTTTTTCTGGGGCCAACGTCCTGACTTTC. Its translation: CASSFADSFSGANVLTF.

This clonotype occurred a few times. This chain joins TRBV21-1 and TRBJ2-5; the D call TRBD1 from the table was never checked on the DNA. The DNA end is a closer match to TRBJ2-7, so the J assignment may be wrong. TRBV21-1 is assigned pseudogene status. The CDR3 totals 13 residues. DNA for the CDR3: TGTGCCAGCAGCACACGGACAGACAACGAGCAGTACTTC. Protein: CASSTRTDNEQYF.

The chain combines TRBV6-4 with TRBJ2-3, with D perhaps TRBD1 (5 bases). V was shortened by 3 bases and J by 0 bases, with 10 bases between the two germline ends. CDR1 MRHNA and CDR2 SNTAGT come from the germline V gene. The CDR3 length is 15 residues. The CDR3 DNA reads TGTGCCAGCAGTGAAGGGGCAACTAGCACAGATACGCAGTATTTT. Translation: CASSEGATSTDTQYF.

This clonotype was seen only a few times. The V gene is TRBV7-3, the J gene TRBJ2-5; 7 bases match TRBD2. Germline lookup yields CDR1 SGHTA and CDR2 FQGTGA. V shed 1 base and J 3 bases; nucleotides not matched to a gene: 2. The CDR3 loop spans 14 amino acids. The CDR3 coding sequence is TGTGCCAGCAGCTTAAGGGCGGGGGAAGAGACCCAGTACTTC. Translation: CASSLRAGEETQYF.

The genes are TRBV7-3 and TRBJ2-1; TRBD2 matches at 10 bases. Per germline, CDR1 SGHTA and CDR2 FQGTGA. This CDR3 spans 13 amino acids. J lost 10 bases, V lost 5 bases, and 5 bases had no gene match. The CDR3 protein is CASSPGTSAEQFF. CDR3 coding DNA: TGTGCCAGCAGCCCCGGGACTAGCGCCGAGCAGTTCTTC.

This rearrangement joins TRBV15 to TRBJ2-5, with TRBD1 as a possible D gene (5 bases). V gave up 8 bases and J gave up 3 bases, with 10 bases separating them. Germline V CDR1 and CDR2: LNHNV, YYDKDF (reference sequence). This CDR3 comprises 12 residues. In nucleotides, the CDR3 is TGTGCCACCGGGGCGGTAGAAGAGACCCAGTACTTC. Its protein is CATGAVEETQYF.

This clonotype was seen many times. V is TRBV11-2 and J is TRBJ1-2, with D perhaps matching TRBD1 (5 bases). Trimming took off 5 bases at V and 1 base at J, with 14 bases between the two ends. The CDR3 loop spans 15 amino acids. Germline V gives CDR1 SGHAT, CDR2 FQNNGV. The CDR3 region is CASSPPGLHNYGYTF. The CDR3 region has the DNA TGTGCCAGCAGCCCTCCGGGACTCCATAACTATGGCTACACCTTC.

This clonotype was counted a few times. CDR3 sequence reads: CASSVDQSTDTQYF. CDR3 sequence (DNA): TGTGCCAGCAGCGTAGACCAGTCCACAGATACGCAGTATTTT. V gene TRBV9 combines with J gene TRBJ2-3; D call uncertain. Germline V CDR1 and CDR2: SGDLS, YYNGEE. CDR3 size: 14 residues. V shed 0 bases and J shed 2 bases, with 7 bases lying between them.

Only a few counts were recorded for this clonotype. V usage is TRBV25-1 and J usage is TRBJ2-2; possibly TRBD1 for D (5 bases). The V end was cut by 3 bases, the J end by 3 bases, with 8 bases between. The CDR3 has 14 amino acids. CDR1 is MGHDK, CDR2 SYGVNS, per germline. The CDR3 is CASSEVRDTGELFF. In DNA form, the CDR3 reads TGTGCCAGCAGTGAGGTCAGGGACACCGGGGAGCTGTTTTTT.

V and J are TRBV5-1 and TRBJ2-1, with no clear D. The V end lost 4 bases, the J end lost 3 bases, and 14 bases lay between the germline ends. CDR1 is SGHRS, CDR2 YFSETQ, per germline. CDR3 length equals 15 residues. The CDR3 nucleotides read TGCGCCAGCAGCGCCGAAGGAAAGAACTACAATGAGCAGTTCTTC. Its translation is CASSAEGKNYNEQFF.

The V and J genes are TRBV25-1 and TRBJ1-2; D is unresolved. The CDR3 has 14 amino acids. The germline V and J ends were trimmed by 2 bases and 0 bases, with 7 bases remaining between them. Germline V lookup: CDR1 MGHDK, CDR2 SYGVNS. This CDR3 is CASSERGPNYGYTF. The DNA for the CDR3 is TGTGCCAGCAGTGAACGGGGTCCTAACTATGGCTACACCTTC.

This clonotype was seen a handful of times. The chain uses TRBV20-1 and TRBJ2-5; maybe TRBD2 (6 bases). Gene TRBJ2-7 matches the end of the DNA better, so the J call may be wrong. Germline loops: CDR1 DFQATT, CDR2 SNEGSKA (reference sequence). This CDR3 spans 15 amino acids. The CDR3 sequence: CSAKEGSGSSYEQYF. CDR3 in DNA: TGCAGTGCTAAGGAGGGTTCGGGGAGCTCCTACGAGCAGTACTTC.

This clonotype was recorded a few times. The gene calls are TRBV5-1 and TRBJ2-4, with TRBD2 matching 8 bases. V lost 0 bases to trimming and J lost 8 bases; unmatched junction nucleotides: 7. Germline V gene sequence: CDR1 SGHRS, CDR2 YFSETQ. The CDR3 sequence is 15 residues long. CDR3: CASSLGGLEADIQYF. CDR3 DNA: TGCGCCAGCAGCTTGGGGGGACTAGAGGCGGACATTCAGTACTTC.

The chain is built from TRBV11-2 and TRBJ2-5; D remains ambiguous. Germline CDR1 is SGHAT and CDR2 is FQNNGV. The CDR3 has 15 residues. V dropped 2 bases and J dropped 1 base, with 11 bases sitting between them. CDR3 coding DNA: TGTGCCAGCAGCTTAAAGAGGCCTATCCAAGAGACCCAGTACTTC. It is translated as CASSLKRPIQETQYF.

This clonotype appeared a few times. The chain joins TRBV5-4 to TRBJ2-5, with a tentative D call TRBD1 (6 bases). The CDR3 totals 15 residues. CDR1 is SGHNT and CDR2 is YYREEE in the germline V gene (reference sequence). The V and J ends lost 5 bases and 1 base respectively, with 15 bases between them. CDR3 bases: TGTGCCAGCAGGGAAATAACAGGGACCCAAGAGACCCAGTACTTC. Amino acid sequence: CASREITGTQETQYF.

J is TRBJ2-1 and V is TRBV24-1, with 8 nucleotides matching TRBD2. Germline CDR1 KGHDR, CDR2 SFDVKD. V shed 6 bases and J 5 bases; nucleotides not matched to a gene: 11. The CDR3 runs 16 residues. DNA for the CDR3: TGTGCCACCAGTAGTTTTCGGGAGGGCCTCGACAATGAGCAGTTCTTC. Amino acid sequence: CATSSFREGLDNEQFF.